A selection of T cell receptor beta chains follows, all from one sample in a study of shared clonotypes between healthy human individuals. The assay was immunoSEQ multiplex PCR, and TCRdb's table has in-frame clones only and misses some. The data show about 2.4 million clones, over 85% seen once. The specimen was naive CD4+ T cells from PBMCs. These receptors were collected from a man between 18 and 35 years old in good health. Some clones in this sample may be carry-over from other donors' samples. CDR3s include the opening cysteine and the closing phenylalanine or tryptophan. D genes are given only for firm matches. A row's size may be missing; if present it is once, few, many or a size class.

CDR3 protein: CASSDTGTGSYEQYF
CDR3 DNA: TGTGCCAGCAGTGATACCGGGACAGGGTCCTACGAGCAGTACTTC
D gene: TRBD1
J gene: TRBJ2-7
V gene: TRBV25-1
clone size: once

CDR3 protein: CASSLARRVQETQYF
CDR3 DNA: TGTGCCAGCAGCTTAGCGCGTCGAGTCCAAGAGACCCAGTACTTC
D gene: -
J gene: TRBJ2-5
V gene: TRBV7-9
clone size: -

CDR3 protein: CASRQRSGRDTQYF
CDR3 DNA: TGTGCCAGCCGACAAAGGAGTGGGAGGGATACGCAGTATTTT
D gene: -
J gene: TRBJ2-3
V gene: TRBV6-1
clone size: -

CDR3 protein: CASSAGQQQTQYF
CDR3 DNA: TGTGCCAGCAGCGCCGGCCAGCAGCAGACCCAGTACTTC
D gene: -
J gene: TRBJ2-5
V gene: TRBV7-2
clone size: once

CDR3 protein: CASSGTSGSGSYEQYF
CDR3 DNA: TGCGCCAGCAGTGGGACTAGCGGGAGTGGGTCCTACGAGCAGTACTTC
D gene: TRBD2
J gene: TRBJ2-7
V gene: TRBV4-1
clone size: -

CDR3 protein: CSVGGGAEAFF
CDR3 DNA: TGCAGCGTTGGAGGGGGGGCTGAAGCTTTCTTT
D gene: -
J gene: TRBJ1-1
V gene: TRBV29-1
clone size: -

CDR3 protein: CASSLEISYEQYF
CDR3 DNA: TGTGCCAGCAGCTTAGAGATCAGCTACGAGCAGTACTTC
D gene: -
J gene: TRBJ2-7
V gene: TRBV7-2
clone size: -

CDR3 protein: CASSILGSYNEQFF
CDR3 DNA: TGTGCCAGCAGTATACTAGGCTCCTACAATGAGCAGTTCTTC
D gene: -
J gene: TRBJ2-1
V gene: TRBV28
clone size: -

CDR3 protein: CASRQGTLNTEAFF
CDR3 DNA: TGCGCCAGCAGGCAAGGGACGTTGAACACTGAAGCTTTCTTT
D gene: -
J gene: TRBJ1-1
V gene: TRBV5-1
clone size: -

CDR3 protein: CASSSGGETQYF
CDR3 DNA: TGTGCCAGCAGTTCGGGAGGGGAGACCCAGTACTTC
D gene: TRBD2
J gene: TRBJ2-5
V gene: TRBV2
clone size: once

CDR3 protein: CSAARDYGYTF
CDR3 DNA: TGCAGTGCTGCGCGGGACTATGGCTACACCTTC
D gene: -
J gene: TRBJ1-2
V gene: TRBV20-1
clone size: -

CDR3 protein: CASSYSRTATGNTIYF
CDR3 DNA: TGTGCCAGCAGTTACTCGAGGACAGCAACTGGAAACACCATATATTTT
D gene: -
J gene: TRBJ1-3
V gene: TRBV6-5
clone size: -

CDR3 protein: CASSGRGGSYNIYNEQFF
CDR3 DNA: TGTGCCAGCAGCGGGAGGGGAGGGTCCTATAATATTTACAATGAGCAGTTCTTC
D gene: TRBD2
J gene: TRBJ2-1
V gene: TRBV7-9
clone size: once

CDR3 protein: CASSRTGQSYEQYF
CDR3 DNA: TGTGCCAGCAGCAGAACGGGACAGTCCTACGAGCAGTACTTC
D gene: TRBD1
J gene: TRBJ2-7
V gene: TRBV9
clone size: -

CDR3 protein: CASSAPLGRVGLDTQYF
CDR3 DNA: TGTGCCAGCAGCGCCCCGTTAGGGAGGGTGGGCCTAGATACGCAGTATTTT
D gene: TRBD2
J gene: TRBJ2-3
V gene: TRBV5-6
clone size: -

CDR3 protein: CASSQGSSYEQYF
CDR3 DNA: TGTGCCAGCAGCCAGGGGTCATCCTACGAGCAGTACTTC
D gene: -
J gene: TRBJ2-7
V gene: TRBV6-5
clone size: -

CDR3 protein: CASSILTTQSSGANVLTF
CDR3 DNA: TGTGCCAGCAGTATTTTAACAACTCAGAGCTCTGGGGCCAACGTCCTGACTTTC
D gene: -
J gene: TRBJ2-6
V gene: TRBV21-1
clone size: -

CDR3 protein: CAWSVVSGNQPQHF
CDR3 DNA: TGTGCCTGGAGTGTAGTAAGCGGGAATCAGCCCCAGCATTTT
D gene: -
J gene: TRBJ1-5
V gene: TRBV30
clone size: once

CDR3 protein: CAISEPTRDTQETQYF
CDR3 DNA: TGTGCCATCAGTGAGCCTACCCGGGACACACAAGAGACCCAGTACTTC
D gene: -
J gene: TRBJ2-5
V gene: TRBV10-3
clone size: -

CDR3 protein: CSGGGRSAEQYF
CDR3 DNA: TGCAGCGGGGGGGGCAGGTCAGCCGAGCAGTACTTC
D gene: -
J gene: TRBJ2-7
V gene: TRBV29-1
clone size: -